This is a list of T cell receptor beta chains from one sample in a study of cytomegalovirus exposure and HLA in healthy donors. Here immunoSEQ multiplex PCR was the method, and the copy in TCRdb shows in-frame clones only, minus some. The data hold under 120,000 clones, with about three quarters observed a single time. The sample taken for sequencing was PBMCs. The receptors derive from a female donor in good health and CMV-seropositive. The CDR3 runs from the conserved cysteine through the conserved F or W. The D gene is left open where the match is weak. Some rows mark clone size as missing; the rest say once, few, many or name a class of expanded clone.

V	size	D	J	DNA	CDR3
TRBV6-5	.	.	TRBJ1-4	TGTGCCAGCAGTTACGATCGGAGCGGGGTGGAAAAACTGTTTTTT	CASSYDRSGVEKLFF
TRBV6-6	.	.	TRBJ2-1	TGTGCCAGCAGTTCGCAAATGGGGGGGGCTAACAATGAGCAGTTCTTC	CASSSQMGGANNEQFF
TRBV7-2	.	.	TRBJ2-7	TGTGCCAGCAGCGGCAGAAGTAGGAGCTACGAGCAGTACTTC	CASSGRSRSYEQYF
TRBV15	.	TRBD1	TRBJ1-2	TGTGCCACCAGACCGACAGGGAGCTATGGCTACACCTTC	CATRPTGSYGYTF
TRBV28	.	.	TRBJ1-1	TGTGCCAGCAGTAACAGAATTGAAGCTTTCTTT	CASSNRIEAFF
TRBV27	.	.	TRBJ1-4	TGTGCCAGCAGTTTGCTCCCCGGGGGGGCTACTAATGAAAAACTGTTTTTT	CASSLLPGGATNEKLFF
TRBV14	few	.	TRBJ1-5	TGTGCCAGCAGCCAAGGAGGGATCGGTCAGCCCCAGCATTTT	CASSQGGIGQPQHF
TRBV4-3	.	.	TRBJ2-3	TGCGCCAGCAGCCAAGATCACGCACAGGGAGGGACAGATACGCAGTATTTT	CASSQDHAQGGTDTQYF
TRBV5-5	.	.	TRBJ1-2	TGTGCCAGCAGCTTGGAGTGGGACACCCTTCGCGGTGGCTACACCTTC	CASSLEWDTLRGGYTF
TRBV2	few	.	TRBJ2-1	TGTGCCAGCAGTCGGGACACCTCCTACAATGAGCAGTTCTTC	CASSRDTSYNEQFF
TRBV19	.	.	TRBJ1-5	TGTGCCAGTACCTATCGAACAGGGCTTAATCAGCCCCAGCATTTT	CASTYRTGLNQPQHF
TRBV2	.	TRBD2	TRBJ2-1	TGTGCCAGCAGCTCCAGCGGGAGCTCCTACAATGAGCAGTTCTTC	CASSSSGSSYNEQFF
TRBV7-9	.	TRBD1	TRBJ2-2	TGTGCCAGCAGTCGCACCGGGACAGGGAGTAAGGAGAACACCGGGGAGCTGTTTTTT	CASSRTGTGSKENTGELFF